These 12 T cell receptor beta chains were sequenced from one sample in a study of shared clonotypes between healthy human individuals. Naive CD8 cells comprised CD45RO-negative, CCR7-positively selected cells, excluding terminally differentiated effector memory CD45RA+ cells. Some clones are missing from TCRdb's copy, which holds only in-frame ones; the method was immunoSEQ multiplex PCR. The sample includes some 2,000,000 clones, around 96% seen only once; the top ten take 0.9% to 1.4%. Specimen: naive CD8+ T cells sorted from blood. These TCRs come from a man aged 18 to 30 in good health.

In regard to this clone: Other nucleotide sequences in the sample specify the same CDR3. The genes are TRBV7-9 and TRBJ2-7; 10 bases align to TRBD1. This CDR3 spans 15 amino acids. CDR1 and CDR2 from the germline V gene are SEHNR and FQNEAQ (reference sequence). V shed 5 bases, J shed 4 bases, and the junction held 8 bases outside the gene matches. The CDR3 bases are TGTGCCAGCAGCCTGGGACAGGGGCGGGTTTACGAGCAGTACTTC. Protein: CASSLGQGRVYEQYF.

The DNA for the CDR3 is TGTGCCAGCAGCTTAGCTAGCGGGCACTCCTACGAGCAGTACTTC. This gives the protein CASSLASGHSYEQYF. The chain carries TRBV13 and TRBJ2-7; 8 bases are shared with TRBD2. CDR3 length: 15 residues. The germline V gene encodes CDR1 PRHDT and CDR2 FYEKMQ (reference sequence). After removal of 1 base from V and 0 bases from J, the junction contained 2 bases not matched to a gene.

Only one count was recorded for this clone. The chain joins TRBV13 to TRBJ2-3; TRBD2 matches at 9 bases. Germline V lookup: CDR1 PRHDT, CDR2 FYEKMQ (reference sequence). The CDR3 sequence is 15 residues long. Trimming at V came to 5 bases and at J to 1 base, leaving 4 bases not matched to a gene. For the CDR3, the DNA is TGTGCCAGCAGCCGGCGGGGGGGCGGCACAGATACGCAGTATTTT. Protein sequence: CASSRRGGGTDTQYF.

This chain uses TRBV4-3 with TRBJ2-1; 8 bases align to TRBD2. Germline V gene data show CDR1 as LGHNA and CDR2 as YSLEER. The CDR3 is made up of 18 amino acids. Trimming removed 3 bases from V and 0 bases from J; junction bases left unmatched: 10. CDR3 in DNA: TGCGCCAGCAGCCAGCCTACGGAGCGGGGGAGCTCCTACAATGAGCAGTTCTTC. Encoded protein: CASSQPTERGSSYNEQFF.

J is TRBJ2-2 and V is TRBV7-6, with 7 bases lining up with TRBD2. CDR1 and CDR2 (germline): SGHVS, FNYEAQ. This CDR3 is 14 amino acids long. V lost 5 bases and J lost 4; bases outside the gene matches: 4. The CDR3 DNA sequence: TGTGCCAGCAGCAGCGGGGAGACCACCGGGGAGCTGTTTTTT. Translating gives CASSSGETTGELFF.

Remarks on this clone: Other DNA sequences from this sample encode an identical CDR3 as well. The rearrangement uses TRBV7-9 and TRBJ2-7, with D unclear. CDR1 and CDR2 from the germline V gene are SEHNR and FQNEAQ (reference sequence). Trimming took 5 bases from V and 4 from J, leaving 12 bases between them. The CDR3 runs to 13 residues. In DNA form, the CDR3 reads TGTGCCAGCAGCCCTCCCCTTTCTTACGAGCAGTACTTC. Protein product: CASSPPLSYEQYF.

The rearrangement joins TRBV19 to TRBJ1-1; D is possibly TRBD1 (5 bases). CDR1 is LNHDA, CDR2 SQIVND, per germline (reference sequence). V gave up 8 bases and J gave up 4 bases, with 8 bases separating them. The CDR3 has 11 amino acids. The CDR3 loop reads CASVGGTEAFF. The CDR3 DNA sequence: TGTGCCAGTGTCGGGGGCACTGAAGCTTTCTTT.

The chain has TRBV9 and TRBJ2-1; D might be TRBD1 or TRBD2, each matching 7 bases. V shed 1 base and J shed 6 bases, with 17 bases lying between them. There are 16 residues in the CDR3. Germline-derived CDR1 and CDR2 are SGDLS and YYNGEE. The CDR3 reads CASSVSKGGGGNEQFF. CDR3 bases: TGTGCCAGCAGCGTATCCAAGGGAGGGGGCGGCAATGAGCAGTTCTTC. Complete variable domain (other parts from reference TRBV9 and TRBJ2-1): DSGVTQTPKHLITATGQRVTLRCSPRSGDLSVYWYQQSLDQGLQFLIQYYNGEERAKGNILERFSAQQFPDLHSELNLSSLELGDSALYFCASSVSKGGGGNEQFFGPGTRLTVL.

This clone was observed once. This chain uses TRBV19 with TRBJ2-7; TRBD1 matches at 9 bases. Unmatched junction bases numbered 4, after V lost 2 bases and J lost 2 bases. The CDR3 loop spans 15 amino acids. CDR1 LNHDA and CDR2 SQIVND come from the germline V gene (reference sequence). DNA of the CDR3: TGTGCCAGTAGTATAACGGGACAGGGCCCCTACGAGCAGTACTTC. This translates into CASSITGQGPYEQYF.

Note on this clone: Within the sample, other DNA sequences also encode this same CDR3. This chain joins TRBV30 and TRBJ2-7, with D unclear. The CDR3 is 13 residues long. Germline CDR1 is GTSNPN and CDR2 is SVGIG (reference sequence). With 3 bases removed from V and 0 bases from J, the gap between germline ends came to 9 bases. The CDR3 region is CAWSSSSSYEQYF. DNA for the CDR3: TGTGCCTGGAGCTCCTCCAGCTCCTACGAGCAGTACTTC. The entire variable domain, with the rest obtained from reference TRBV30 and TRBJ2-7, is as follows: SQTIHQWPATLVQPVGSPLSLECTVEGTSNPNLYWYRQAAGRGLQLLFYSVGIGQISSEVPQNLSASRPQDRQFILSSKKLLLSDSGFYLCAWSSSSSYEQYFGPGTRLTVT.

The chain carries TRBV27 and TRBJ2-7; a weak D match, TRBD1 (5 bases). The CDR3 contains 14 residues. Germline CDR1 is MNHEY and CDR2 is SMNVEV (reference sequence). Trimming left V 5 bases short and J 1 base short, with 12 bases between. This CDR3 reads CASSPGRVSYEQYF. The DNA of the CDR3 is TGTGCCAGCAGTCCCGGCAGGGTATCCTACGAGCAGTACTTC.

This chain links TRBV7-9 with TRBJ2-7, with 10 bases aligning to TRBD2. The CDR3 extends over 15 amino acids. Germline CDR1 and CDR2: SEHNR and FQNEAQ (reference sequence). The ends lost 0 bases at V and 4 bases at J; junction bases unmatched: 3. The CDR3 loop reads CASSLASSGSYEQYF. The CDR3 DNA is TGTGCCAGCAGCTTAGCATCTAGCGGGAGTTACGAGCAGTACTTC.